The clone carrying this T cell receptor (beta chain) turned up a few times. The antigen is not known. Both TRBC1 and TRBC2 were covered by a beta constant-region primer of two equimolar oligonucleotides. Ligated cDNA was amplified by four rounds of PCR with nested alpha and beta constant-region primers and SP2. TCRdb independently ran MiXCR on the UMI-ligation and nested PCR reads; one entry per CDR3 protein. The sample records about 140,000 distinct CDR3 sequences, about 20% being singletons. The germline CDR1 and CDR2 sequences are LNHDA and SQIVND (reference sequence). This CDR3 comprises 17 residues. Trimming took off 2 bases at V and 2 bases at J, with 16 bases between the two ends. These data are taken from a study of naive and memory T cell subsets. Study-level results: Especially in CD8 cells, naive repertoires contained a few larger clonotypes, possibly CD45RA-re-expressing memory cells.

The clonotype originates from a human donor in good health. Specimen: naive CD8+ T cells from blood. The rearrangement links TRBV19 to TRBJ1-5; possible D gene TRBD1, 5 bases. CDR3 DNA: TGTGCCAGTAGTATATTTCGGAGAGGGGACGGCAATCAGCCCCAGCATTTT. Amino acids: CASSIFRRGDGNQPQHF.